What follows describes a single T cell receptor beta chain. No antigen is known for it. Base qualities are not provided; no much larger clone lies one nucleotide away. This specimen belongs to a study of blood T cells in healthy people across ages (dated by TCRdb to the mid-2010s). Regarding the research as a whole: Template switching captured roughly one uniquely barcoded TCR beta cDNA molecule per two T cells in model experiments. The study measured age-related changes in TCR beta repertoire diversity using deep sequencing normalized with unique cDNA molecular identifiers. The donors were split into four age groups: young (average about 16 years), middle-aged (more than 35), aged (about 62) and long-lived (over 80). Donors of different ages were randomly distributed across sequencing lanes to avoid experimental bias. The study analyzed two additional independent replicas of 1 million unique cDNA reads from the same blood draw for two donors, one aged 18 to 30 and one aged 80 or older.

Per the germline V gene, MDHEN is the CDR1 and SYDVKM is the CDR2. Measured from the cysteine to the phenylalanine, the CDR3 is 13 residues long. Of all the DNA, just the CDR3 is kept, 39 bases in frame from base 1. Trimming removed 8 bases from V and 7 bases from J, leaving 17 bases between the germline ends. The approximately 39 donors, aged about 6 to 95 years, were systemically healthy Caucasian individuals from Russia. About 9.1 milliliters of peripheral blood were collected from each donor into EDTA-treated Vacutainer tubes. PBMCs were isolated by Ficoll-Paque density-gradient centrifugation, with at least 7 million obtained per sample. Total RNA, at least 6 micrograms per sample, was extracted from PBMCs with Trizol reagent. For every donor, flow cytometry on a PBMC aliquot measured the percentage of naive CD45RAhigh/CD27high T cells. Results and caveats for the whole study, not just this receptor: The CMV infection status of donors was not known, potentially confounding age-related changes in expanded clonotypes. As age increased, observed TCR beta diversity per million T cells dropped in a roughly linear way, and a significant reduction was already evident by age 40. Estimates of total diversity from one million sequenced T cells were regarded as lower bounds and underestimates. Since profiling was done on bulk unsorted PBMCs, naive and antigen-experienced compartments could not be conclusively compared. Compared with the aged group, more naive CD4+ T cells, fewer expanded clones and increased TCR diversity were shown by the long-lived group, suggesting age selection. There was a strong correlation between observed TCR beta diversity and the percentage of naive T cells measured by flow cytometry.

Libraries were prepared through 5' RACE. The instrument was an Illumina HiSeq 2500. The second PCR ran for roughly 6 to 11 cycles and used a J-beta primer mix along with a sample-barcoded 5' primer. Each TCR beta cDNA molecule received a unique molecular identifier from a template-switch 5' adaptor carrying 12 random nucleotides. Each sample yielded at least 2.5 million CDR3-containing paired-end reads. All of the RNA was converted into first-strand cDNA using the Mint cDNA synthesis kit, with a TRBC-specific oligonucleotide serving as the primer. Following uracil-DNA glycosylase treatment, all cDNA underwent a first 18-cycle PCR with the universal primers M1SS and BC2_uni_R. The authors' pipeline ran thus. Normalization of each sample was performed by random selection of 1 million high-quality reads, each carrying a distinct molecular identifier. Reads with shared molecular identifiers were discarded instead of being binned into consensus sequences. MiTCR, with a Q25 quality threshold and the strictest error-elimination algorithm, was used for CDR3 identification, clonotype clustering and error correction. A nonparametric unseen species model with Euler transformation was used to estimate lower-bound total TCR beta diversity. TCRdb ran its own pipeline on the public reads, namely fastp trimming at Q25 and MiXCR clone calling, and kept in-frame beta chains. Each entry merges the rows of one CDR3 protein and shows their most common DNA and genes. In this record, the V and J calls reflect TCRdb's handling and not the investigators' own analysis. The sample table shows 1.5 million to 2 million distinct CDR3 sequences, and 28% are seen once. The ten top clones hold approximately 7.7% of the sample.

The V and J segments used are TRBV28 and TRBJ1-2; TRBD1 could be the D gene, as 5 bases match. What was sequenced was blood. This sequence originates from a woman aged 25-40 years in good health. For the CDR3, the sequence is CASLWPGMGGYTF. The DNA is TGTGCCAGCCTATGGCCAGGGATGGGTGGCTACACCTTC.